The 25 T cell receptor beta chains below were found in one sample sequenced in a study of CD8 T cells in Susac syndrome. Reverse transcription of roughly 0.5 to 1 ug RNA was carried out with random hexamers. Using its own MiXCR run on the immunoSEQ multiplex PCR reads, TCRdb lists one record per CDR3 protein. Counted here are about 140,000 distinct CDR3 sequences, about 95% occurring once; the ten biggest clones make up approximately 0.13%. The specimen sequenced was CD4+ T cells from PBMCs. The receptors derive from a human donor with Susac syndrome.

V is TRBV7-9 and J is TRBJ2-5; D is unresolved. The CDR3 is 18 residues long. Deletions cut 5 bases from V and 4 bases from J, with 26 bases between. Germline CDR1 SEHNR, CDR2 FQNEAQ (reference sequence). In nucleotides, the CDR3 is TGTGCCAGCAGCCCCGCCCACGCCAAATCGGTAAAGGGAGAGACCCAGTACTTC. Its protein is CASSPAHAKSVKGETQYF.

This chain uses TRBV15 with TRBJ2-3; the D is unclear. Trimming cost V 1 base and J 5 bases, with 4 bases left between them. CDR3 length equals 12 residues. Germline CDR1 and CDR2: LNHNV and YYDKDF (reference sequence). The CDR3 region is CATSRAEDTQYF. The CDR3 nucleotides read TGTGCCACCAGCAGAGCGGAAGATACGCAGTATTTT. Filled out from reference TRBV15 and TRBJ2-3, the complete variable domain reads DAMVIQNPRYQVTQFGKPVTLSCSQTLNHNVMYWYQQKSSQAPKLLFHYYDKDFNNEADTPDNFQSRRPNTSFCFLDIRSPGLGDTAMYLCATSRAEDTQYFGPGTRLTVL.

The chain carries TRBV29-1 and TRBJ2-7; 9 bases align to TRBD2. Trimming at V came to 5 bases and at J to 0 bases, leaving 8 bases not matched to a gene. Germline V gene sequence: CDR1 SQVTM, CDR2 ANQGSEA. The CDR3 runs 15 residues. This CDR3 is CSVTASGASSYEQYF. The CDR3 coding sequence is TGCAGCGTTACCGCTAGCGGGGCGAGCTCCTACGAGCAGTACTTC.

V usage is TRBV5-4 and J usage is TRBJ1-1, with D maybe TRBD1 (5 bases). The germline V gene encodes CDR1 SGHNT and CDR2 YYREEE (reference sequence). V shed 0 bases and J shed 3 bases, with 9 bases lying between them. CDR3 length: 14 amino acids. As DNA, the CDR3 is TGTGCCAGCAGCTTGGCAGGACACTACACTGAAGCTTTCTTT. Amino acid sequence: CASSLAGHYTEAFF.

The chain combines TRBV30 with TRBJ2-6, with D unclear. Germline V gene lookup returns CDR1 GTSNPN and CDR2 SVGIG (reference sequence). There are 14 residues in the CDR3. DNA for the CDR3: TGTGCTGCCCCCAATGTGCCTGGGGCCAACGTCCTGACTTTC. It yields the protein CAAPNVPGANVLTF.

V and J are TRBV20-1 and TRBJ2-1; D gene unclear. The CDR3 sequence is 11 residues long. Germline V lookup: CDR1 DFQATT, CDR2 SNEGSKA (reference sequence). V was shortened by 3 bases and J by 5 bases, with 5 bases between the two germline ends. The CDR3 is CSARTHNEQFF. The CDR3 DNA reads TGCAGTGCTAGGACCCACAATGAGCAGTTCTTC.

The chain carries TRBV4-1 and TRBJ2-3; TRBD1 matches at 7 bases. Unmatched junction bases numbered 5, after V lost 4 bases and J lost 1 base. The CDR3 totals 15 residues. Per germline, CDR1 MGHRA and CDR2 YSYEKL. CDR3 sequence: CASSPRDRRTDTQYF. The CDR3, as DNA: TGCGCCAGCAGCCCCCGGGACAGACGCACAGATACGCAGTATTTT.

The chain is built from TRBV23-1 and TRBJ2-5, with TRBD1 identical over 8 bases. TRBV23-1 is an ORF; its function is uncertain. This CDR3 comprises 17 residues. With 0 bases clipped from V and 4 bases from J, the junction kept 10 bases outside the gene matches. The CDR3 bases are TGCGCCAGCAGTCAATCTCGGGCAGGGGGCTCTGGAGAGACCCAGTACTTC. Translating it yields CASSQSRAGGSGETQYF.

This sequence joins TRBV10-3 and TRBJ2-7, with D perhaps matching TRBD2 (6 bases). Germline V gene sequence: CDR1 ENHRY, CDR2 SYGVKD. This CDR3 spans 14 amino acids. The V and J ends lost 1 base and 1 base respectively, with 8 bases between them. CDR3 DNA: TGTGCCATCAGTGAGTGGGACTCTTCCTACGAGCAGTACTTC. It specifies CAISEWDSSYEQYF.

The chain couples TRBV10-3 to TRBJ2-6; D gene ambiguous. The CDR3 spans 14 residues. With 6 bases removed from V and 0 bases from J, the gap between germline ends came to 6 bases. Germline V gene sequence: CDR1 ENHRY, CDR2 SYGVKD. The CDR3 DNA is TGTGCCATCAGGTCGGTCTCTGGGGCCAACGTCCTGACTTTC. This gives the protein CAIRSVSGANVLTF.

This clonotype occurred once. The chain carries TRBV20-1 and TRBJ1-1; D uncertain. V gave up 0 bases and J gave up 0 bases, with 8 bases separating them. This CDR3 contains 14 residues. Germline-derived CDR1 and CDR2 are DFQATT and SNEGSKA (reference sequence). CDR3 sequence (DNA): TGCAGTGCTAGAGAGGGTGGGATGAACACTGAAGCTTTCTTT. It codes for CSAREGGMNTEAFF.

This chain connects TRBV3-1 to TRBJ2-1; TRBD2 aligns across 11 bases. The CDR3 consists of 15 residues. Per germline, CDR1 LGHDT and CDR2 YNNKEL (reference sequence). The ends lost 0 bases at V and 7 bases at J; junction bases unmatched: 2. CDR3 DNA: TGTGCCAGCAGCCAAGAAAGACTAGCGGGGAATGAGCAGTTCTTC. Encoded protein: CASSQERLAGNEQFF.

The gene calls are TRBV20-1 and TRBJ2-3; 8 bases line up with TRBD2. The junction had 16 bases not matched to a gene; V was cut back by 6 bases and J by 2 bases. The CDR3 loop spans 17 amino acids. The germline V gene encodes CDR1 DFQATT and CDR2 SNEGSKA (reference sequence). CDR3 region: CSADKGAAGGPTDTQYF. CDR3 DNA sequence: TGCAGTGCCGACAAAGGGGCCGCGGGGGGCCCCACAGATACGCAGTATTTT.

V usage is TRBV7-8 and J usage is TRBJ1-5; D gene ambiguous. The germline V and J ends were trimmed by 3 bases and 3 bases, with 9 bases remaining between them. Germline loops: CDR1 SGHVS, CDR2 FQNEAQ. The CDR3 extends over 14 amino acids. The CDR3 sequence: CASSFWTDNQPQHF. The CDR3 DNA reads as TGTGCCAGCAGCTTTTGGACGGACAATCAGCCCCAGCATTTT.

The chain combines TRBV11-2 with TRBJ1-1; D gene unclear. In germline, CDR1 is SGHAT, CDR2 FQNNGV. The CDR3 is 15 residues long. Trimming cost V 4 bases and J 3 bases, with 15 bases left between them. The chain's CDR3 is CASSWPDGEYTEAFF. Written as DNA, the CDR3 is TGTGCCAGCAGCTGGCCGGACGGAGAGTACACTGAAGCTTTCTTT.

Turning to this clonotype: A junction boundary mismatches the germline segment, possibly from a read error. The gene calls are TRBV7-6 and TRBJ2-1; D is ambiguous. There are 13 residues in the CDR3. Germline CDR1 reads SGHVS; CDR2 reads FNYEAQ. The CDR3 spells CASSLAMLTEQFF. In DNA, the CDR3 is TGCGCCAGCAGCTTAGCTATGTTGACAGAGCAGTTCTTC. The full variable domain, completed using reference TRBV7-6 and TRBJ2-1, is GAGVSQSPRYKVTKRGQDVALRCDPISGHVSLYWYRQALGQGPEFLTYFNYEAQQDKSGLPNDRFSAERPEGSISTLTIQRTEQRDSAMYRCASSLAMLTEQFFGPGTRLTVL.

V usage is TRBV18 and J usage is TRBJ2-6, with TRBD2 as a possible D gene (5 bases). V lost 1 base, J lost 1 base, and 8 bases lay in between. This CDR3 is 16 amino acids long. CDR1 and CDR2 from the germline V gene are KGHSH and LQKENI. The CDR3 region has the DNA TGTGCCAGCTCACCACTTACGGGGTCTGGGGCCAACGTCCTGACTTTC. Amino acids: CASSPLTGSGANVLTF.

This chain joins TRBV4-3 and TRBJ2-7, with 11 bases lining up with TRBD2. The CDR3 loop spans 18 amino acids. J lost 2 bases, V lost 3 bases, and 12 bases had no gene match. Germline V gene sequence: CDR1 LGHNA, CDR2 YSLEER. CDR3 in amino acids: CASSHELGLAENTYEQYF. The CDR3 region has the DNA TGCGCCAGCAGCCATGAGTTGGGACTAGCGGAGAATACCTACGAGCAGTACTTC.

The rearrangement links TRBV7-9 to TRBJ2-7; 8 bases align to TRBD1. Germline V gene sequence: CDR1 SEHNR, CDR2 FQNEAQ (reference sequence). The V and J ends lost 5 bases and 6 bases, in that order; junction bases with no gene match: 3. The CDR3 extends over 12 amino acids. The CDR3: CASSPDRVEQYF. The DNA for the CDR3 is TGTGCCAGCAGCCCGGACAGGGTCGAGCAGTACTTC.

This chain links TRBV6-2 or TRBV6-3 with TRBJ2-1, with D perhaps matching TRBD2 (6 bases). CDR3 length equals 17 residues. Trimming stripped 0 bases from V and 3 bases from J, with 15 bases between. Germline V gene sequence: CDR1 MNHEY, CDR2 SVGEGT. CDR3 residues: CASSYSRLAKDYNEQFF. DNA for the CDR3: TGTGCCAGCAGTTACTCGAGGCTAGCGAAAGACTACAATGAGCAGTTCTTC.

The chain joins TRBV20-1 to TRBJ1-5; 7 nucleotides align to TRBD1. The CDR3 sequence is 14 residues long. Trimming took 2 bases from V and 2 from J; bases not matched to a gene: 3. Per germline, CDR1 DFQATT and CDR2 SNEGSKA (reference sequence). The CDR3 region is CSARRTGGNQPQHF. CDR3 bases: TGCAGTGCTAGAAGAACAGGGGGCAATCAGCCCCAGCATTTT.

This chain links TRBV20-1 with TRBJ2-1; either TRBD1 or TRBD2 may supply D (5 bases each). Trimming removed 3 bases at V and 8 bases at J, with 20 bases between. Germline-derived CDR1 and CDR2 are DFQATT and SNEGSKA (reference sequence). This CDR3 comprises 15 residues. DNA for the CDR3: TGCAGTGCTAGGCGGGTGGAGTTACTACAGGATGAGCAGTTCTTC. The encoded protein is CSARRVELLQDEQFF.

This rearrangement joins TRBV12-3 or TRBV12-4 to TRBJ2-2, with D tentatively TRBD1 (6 bases). The CDR3 loop spans 14 amino acids. Deletions cut 6 bases from V and 1 base from J, with 9 bases between. CDR3 in DNA: TGTGCCAGCAGGCTACAGGGGAACACCGGGGAGCTGTTTTTT. It is translated as CASRLQGNTGELFF.

The CDR3 DNA follows: TGTGCCAGCAGCCGCCCCGGGGACTATGGCTACACCTTC. Residues: CASSRPGDYGYTF. This rearrangement joins TRBV12-3 or TRBV12-4 to TRBJ1-2; D not resolved. Deletions cut 6 bases from V and 3 bases from J, with 11 bases between. The CDR3 is 13 residues long.

The genes are TRBV9 and TRBJ1-3; TRBD1 agrees at 10 bases. The ends lost 4 bases at V and 9 bases at J; junction bases unmatched: 4. Looked up from germline, CDR1 is SGDLS and CDR2 is YYNGEE. This CDR3 has 13 residues. CDR3 sequence reads: CASSSRTGGTIYF. The CDR3 nucleotides are TGTGCCAGCAGCTCACGGACAGGGGGCACCATATATTTT.